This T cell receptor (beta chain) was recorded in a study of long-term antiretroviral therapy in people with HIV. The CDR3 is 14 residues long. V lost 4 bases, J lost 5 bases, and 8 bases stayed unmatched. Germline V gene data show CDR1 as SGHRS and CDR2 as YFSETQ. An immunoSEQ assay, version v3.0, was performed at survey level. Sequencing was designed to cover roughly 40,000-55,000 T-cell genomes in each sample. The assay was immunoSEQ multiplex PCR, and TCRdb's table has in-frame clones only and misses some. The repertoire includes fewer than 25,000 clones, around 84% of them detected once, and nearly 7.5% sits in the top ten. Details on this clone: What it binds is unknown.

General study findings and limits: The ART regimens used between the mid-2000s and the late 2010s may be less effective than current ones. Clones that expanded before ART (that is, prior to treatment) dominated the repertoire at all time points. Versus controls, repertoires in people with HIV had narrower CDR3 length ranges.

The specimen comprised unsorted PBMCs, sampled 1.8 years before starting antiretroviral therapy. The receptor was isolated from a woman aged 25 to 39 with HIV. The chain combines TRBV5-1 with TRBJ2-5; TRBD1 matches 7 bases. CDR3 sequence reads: CASSKGQSGETQYF. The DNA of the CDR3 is TGCGCCAGCAGCAAGGGACAGTCCGGGGAGACCCAGTACTTC.